The present T cell receptor beta chain was sequenced within a study of naive and memory T cell subsets (dated by TCRdb to 2017 to 2019). Regarding the study in general: An open-source, UMI-based TCR alpha and beta sequencing pipeline was applied to sorted naive and memory peripheral blood T cell subsets. The results of the functional CMV T cell responses matched the IgG serology results in every case. RNA was DNase-treated and reverse transcribed with TCR constant-region primers, mostly using SuperScript III. The research as a whole found: A few larger clonotypes were present in naive repertoires, particularly the CD8 repertoires, and these clonotypes were possibly memory cells re-expressing CD45RA. Clonotypes were defined as single alpha or beta chain sequences, not paired alpha/beta receptors. The repertoire findings for the naive and memory subsets could not be validated against a ground truth, as none was available. RNA-based TCR counts may be affected by expression changes linked to T cell activation and differentiation. TCR abundance followed a power law whose exponent differed between naive and memory subsets but was consistent across the three individuals. In both CD4 and CD8 cells, going from naive through CM, EM and EMRA, the Gini index went up while Shannon and inverse Simpson diversity went down. After error correction, only a single occurrence was seen for over 85% of naive TCR sequences, so much steeper abundance distributions were produced than in memory subsets.

Receptors were amplified or captured by UMI-ligation and nested PCR. The beta constant-region primer consisted of an equimolar mixture of two oligonucleotides that together covered TRBC1 and TRBC2. Four rounds of PCR were used to amplify ligated cDNA, with nested alpha and beta constant-region primers being used together with the SP2 primer. T4 RNA ligase 1 ligated a single-stranded oligonucleotide carrying the SP2 primer and a 12-nucleotide UMI to the cDNA 3' end. The ligation reaction was kept at 16 degrees C for 20-24 hours. To avoid over-amplification, PCR2 was usually performed as a SYBR Green qPCR and halted once a predetermined threshold was reached. Every purification after the first one was done using Agencourt AMPure XP magnetic beads. Library amounts were measured by Qubit and library quality was assessed on a TapeStation, where the main peak was expected at around 650 bp. Sequencing of the pooled libraries was done on an Illumina MiSeq using v2 2x251 paired-end kits, which typically yielded roughly 0.95-2.1 million reads per sample. Libraries were pooled at about 4.3 nM per sample, and about 4.5-7% PhiX was added to improve cluster recognition. The source study handled its data this way. Using tag matching that tolerated one base-pair mismatch, Decombinator assigned V and J genes to FASTQ reads that had been processed by Demultiplexor. Collapsinator relied on UMIs to fix sequencing errors as well as frequency errors caused by PCR heterogeneity. TCRs were translated and CDR3s were extracted from the conserved cysteine to the FGXG phenylalanine by CDR3Translator, with non-productive sequences being flagged. Repertoires were subsampled to equal numbers of UMI-defined TCRs before Gini, Shannon entropy and inverse Simpson indices were calculated. Within the linear range, a power law was fitted to clonotype abundance distributions using maximum likelihood. Similar UMI counts, unique TCR numbers and clonal distributions were obtained with the pipeline and with MIGEC on one naive CD8 sample. In one analysis, naive TCRs also found in any memory subset of the same donor were removed from the naive repertoire. Repertoires were searched for some 7,000 CMV-associated CDR3 sequences compiled from VDJdb and a published dataset. Using fastp trimming at Q25 and MiXCR clonotype assembly, TCRdb reanalyzed the public sequencing data and kept in-frame beta chains. For every CDR3 protein sequence, its rows merge into one entry that carries the most common genes and DNA. It is TCRdb's table, rather than the study itself, that gives the V and J calls and clone size. This sample lists approximately 150,000 distinct CDR3 sequences; approximately 18% were detected once. The ten most abundant clones make up about 0.57% of the sample.

As for this clonotype: Its target antigen remains unknown. Per-base quality was not reported, and no clone a single base away is much larger than it.

CDR3 length: 17 amino acids, cysteine to phenylalanine. The retained sequence is limited to the CDR3, 51 bases, with the frame set at the first base. V was cut back by 0 bases and J by 0 bases, leaving a gap of 13 bases between them. Reading the germline V gene gives CDR1 SGHVS and CDR2 FNYEAQ. TCR alpha and beta chain libraries were amplified separately from the second PCR step onward. The CMV status of each donor was determined by measuring IFNgamma production from CD4+ T cells after fresh PBMCs had been stimulated overnight with CMV viral lysate. Using Miltenyi beads, CD4 T cells were first positively selected, and CD8 T cells were then positively selected from the CD4-negative fraction. After staining for CD3, CD4, CD8, CD45RA, CD27 and a live/dead dye, cells were sorted on a BD Aria II into four subsets based on CD45RA and CD27. Blood came from three healthy volunteers, each fractionated into CD4 and CD8 T cells and then into four differentiation subsets. About 0.11 L of peripheral blood was taken from each donor, and PBMC were separated by density-gradient centrifugation on Ficoll-Paque PLUS. After sorting, cells were lysed in RLT buffer, RNA was extracted using a Qiagen RNeasy kit, and the extracted RNA was stored at -80 degrees C.

The TCR sequence derives from a human donor in good health. The sequence links TRBV7-6 to TRBJ2-3, with the D gene call left open. What was sequenced was naive CD8+ T cells from blood. Taken with the paper, the label for cell subset or site translates to: naive T cells, CD45RA high CD27+. The base sequence is TGTGCCAGCAGCTTAGCGCCGGGCGGACGAAGCACAGATACGCAGTATTTT. This gives the protein CASSLAPGGRSTDTQYF.